One and the same sample provided the 32 T cell receptor beta chains below, sequenced in a study of monozygotic twins with inflammatory bowel disease. TCRdb reprocessed the 5' RACE reads; each CDR3 protein has one entry and no DNA is given. The sample holds 330,000 or so distinct CDR3 sequences. The sample taken for sequencing was blood. Every receptor here comes from a human donor with ulcerative colitis or Crohn's disease, or a healthy co-twin of an affected twin (not recorded which).

V is TRBV6-4 and J is TRBJ2-3; absent DNA, TCRdb's TRBD2 call cannot be checked. The CDR3 has 16 residues. CDR1 MRHNA and CDR2 SNTAGT come from the germline V gene. The CDR3 loop reads CASSHNSGGGTDTQYF.

J is TRBJ1-1 and V is TRBV19; without DNA, the TCRdb call of TRBD1 cannot be checked. This CDR3 has 16 residues. Germline V gives CDR1 LNHDA, CDR2 SQIVND (reference sequence). The CDR3 sequence: CASSNYRGIENTEAFF.

This sequence joins TRBV4-3 and TRBJ1-2; lacking DNA, the TRBD1 call made by TCRdb goes unchecked. Per germline, CDR1 LGHNA and CDR2 YSLEER. This CDR3 has 16 amino acids. CDR3 amino acids: CASSQDTRRAAYGYTF.

J is TRBJ1-4 and V is TRBV6-5; the D call of TRBD1 rests on TCRdb alone, since no DNA is present to check it. Germline CDR1 reads MNHEY; CDR2 reads SVGAGI. CDR3 length equals 15 residues. The CDR3 loop is CASSTTPVQGLKLFF.

This rearrangement joins TRBV20-1 to TRBJ2-1; checking the TCRdb D call of TRBD2 is not possible without DNA. This CDR3 spans 15 amino acids. Germline V CDR1 and CDR2: DFQATT, SNEGSKA (reference sequence). CDR3 region: CSARSLAGGGNEQFF.

The rearrangement links TRBV24-1 to TRBJ2-5; TCRdb gives TRBD2 as the D gene, but with no DNA this cannot be confirmed. The CDR3 is 16 amino acids. Germline V gene data show CDR1 as KGHDR and CDR2 as SFDVKD. The CDR3: CATRASGRPGGETQYF.

The rearrangement joins TRBV3-1 to TRBJ1-2; no DNA is available, so the TRBD1 call from TCRdb remains unchecked. The CDR3 runs 13 residues. The V gene's germline CDR1 is LGHDT and CDR2 YNNKEL (reference sequence). The CDR3 region is CASSPRDGYGYTF.

This chain connects TRBV5-1 to TRBJ2-5; no DNA is available, so the TRBD1 call from TCRdb remains unchecked. Germline values: CDR1 SGHRS, CDR2 YFSETQ. The CDR3 extends over 14 amino acids. Here the CDR3 reads CASSGGQPQETQYF.

This chain uses TRBV27 with TRBJ2-7; TCRdb's D gene call, TRBD1, goes unchecked for lack of DNA. CDR3 length: 14 amino acids. Germline CDR1 MNHEY, CDR2 SMNVEV (reference sequence). This chain's CDR3 is CASSLRGSVYEQYF.

The CDR3 reads CASSPRTGASYEQYF. The chain joins TRBV28 to TRBJ2-7; no DNA is available, so the TRBD1 call from TCRdb remains unchecked. The CDR3 has 15 residues. Germline-derived CDR1 and CDR2 are MDHEN and SYDVKM.

The rearrangement joins TRBV11-2 to TRBJ2-2; TCRdb's D call of TRBD2 is untestable without DNA. CDR3 length: 15 residues. The germline CDR1 and CDR2 sequences are SGHAT and FQNNGV. CDR3 sequence reads: CASSLGRTNTGELFF.

J is TRBJ2-3 and V is TRBV18; TCRdb's D call, TRBD2, is unchecked because there is no DNA. This CDR3 has 17 amino acids. CDR1 is KGHSH, CDR2 LQKENI, per germline. The CDR3 sequence: CASSGPPSGLSTDTQYF.

V gene TRBV12-3 or TRBV12-4 combines with J gene TRBJ1-5. CDR3 size: 12 residues. CDR3 in amino acids: CASSVTLQPQHF.

V and J are TRBV5-4 and TRBJ2-3. The CDR3 is made up of 16 amino acids. Germline V gene lookup returns CDR1 SGHNT and CDR2 YYREEE (reference sequence). The CDR3 reads CASSFRQASSTDTQYF.

V and J are TRBV27 and TRBJ1-2. Germline CDR1 and CDR2: MNHEY and SMNVEV (reference sequence). CDR3 length: 14 amino acids. The CDR3 here is CASRTSGTSDGYTF.

This chain connects TRBV5-1 to TRBJ2-6; the D gene TCRdb calls, TRBD1, cannot be checked with no DNA. The CDR3 covers 20 residues. Germline V gene data show CDR1 as SGHRS and CDR2 as YFSETQ. This chain's CDR3 is CASSLAGDRNLITGANVLTF.

V gene TRBV4-3 combines with J gene TRBJ1-4; TCRdb designates TRBD1, a call that cannot be tested without DNA. Germline CDR1 and CDR2: LGHNA and YSLEER. There are 16 residues in the CDR3. The CDR3 loop is CASSQIGGRTNEKLFF.

The CDR3 is CSVEDGAGATEAFF. The gene calls are TRBV29-1 and TRBJ1-1. Germline-derived CDR1 and CDR2 are SQVTM and ANQGSEA. The CDR3 loop spans 14 amino acids.

The gene calls are TRBV30 and TRBJ1-5; TCRdb designates TRBD1, a call that cannot be tested without DNA. This CDR3 is 16 amino acids long. Germline V gene data show CDR1 as GTSNPN and CDR2 as SVGIG (reference sequence). CDR3 protein: CAWSVTGTVILQPQHF.

This chain joins TRBV7-9 and TRBJ2-7; there is no DNA to check the TCRdb D call of TRBD1. This CDR3 comprises 15 residues. Germline V gives CDR1 SEHNR, CDR2 FQNEAQ (reference sequence). The CDR3 spells CASSHPPDGVYEQYF.

The chain carries TRBV20-1 and TRBJ2-1; TCRdb calls TRBD2, which cannot be checked without DNA. CDR3 length: 14 amino acids. CDR1 DFQATT and CDR2 SNEGSKA come from the germline V gene (reference sequence). CDR3: CSARVGGDLGEQFF.

J is TRBJ1-5 and V is TRBV20-1; TCRdb reports TRBD1, a call that lacks DNA to check it against. This CDR3 spans 13 amino acids. The germline V gene has CDR1 DFQATT and CDR2 SNEGSKA (reference sequence). The CDR3 loop is CSARQDSLFIQHF.

The chain carries TRBV6-2 or TRBV6-3 and TRBJ2-1. Per germline, CDR1 MNHEY and CDR2 SVGEGT. The CDR3 runs to 12 residues. The CDR3 loop reads CASRISYNEQFF.

The chain is built from TRBV20-1 and TRBJ2-5; the TRBD1 assignment by TCRdb is unverifiable without DNA. Per the germline V gene, CDR1 is DFQATT and CDR2 is SNEGSKA (reference sequence). There are 14 residues in the CDR3. CDR3 sequence reads: CSAGRTGSRETQYF.

The chain employs TRBV20-1 and TRBJ1-3. Germline CDR1 is DFQATT and CDR2 is SNEGSKA (reference sequence). This CDR3 has 17 residues. The CDR3 is CSASSIRGGGPGNTIYF.

The chain employs TRBV6-2 or TRBV6-3 and TRBJ1-1; TCRdb's D gene call, TRBD1, goes unchecked for lack of DNA. CDR1 and CDR2 (germline): MNHEY, SVGEGT. The CDR3 contains 13 residues. The CDR3 region is CASSYRGHTEAFF.

This chain links TRBV20-1 with TRBJ1-1; TCRdb reports TRBD1, a call that lacks DNA to check it against. The CDR3 spans 15 residues. Per germline, CDR1 DFQATT and CDR2 SNEGSKA (reference sequence). CDR3 region: CSAADSIPMNTEAFF.

V is TRBV5-1 and J is TRBJ2-7; TCRdb calls TRBD1, which cannot be checked without DNA. Germline CDR1 reads SGHRS; CDR2 reads YFSETQ. This CDR3 contains 15 residues. The CDR3 sequence is CASSTHPAPEFEQYF.

This chain joins TRBV5-5 and TRBJ1-1; TCRdb indicates TRBD1, and absent DNA this call remains unverified. The germline CDR1 and CDR2 sequences are SGHKS and YYEKEE (reference sequence). This CDR3 spans 12 amino acids. This CDR3 reads CASNPQGTEAFF.

V is TRBV3-1 and J is TRBJ2-1. CDR1 is LGHDT, CDR2 YNNKEL, per germline (reference sequence). The CDR3 runs 16 residues. CDR3 amino acids: CASSPWIGSSYNEQFF.

This rearrangement joins TRBV20-1 to TRBJ2-7; TCRdb returns TRBD1, unconfirmable since there is no DNA. Looked up from germline, CDR1 is DFQATT and CDR2 is SNEGSKA (reference sequence). The CDR3 has 13 residues. The CDR3 sequence: CSAPLGGRYEQYF.

The CDR3 reads CATREGQNQPQHF. The rearrangement joins TRBV24-1 to TRBJ1-5; TCRdb returns TRBD1, unconfirmable since there is no DNA. The CDR3 extends over 13 amino acids. CDR1 and CDR2 from the germline V gene are KGHDR and SFDVKD.